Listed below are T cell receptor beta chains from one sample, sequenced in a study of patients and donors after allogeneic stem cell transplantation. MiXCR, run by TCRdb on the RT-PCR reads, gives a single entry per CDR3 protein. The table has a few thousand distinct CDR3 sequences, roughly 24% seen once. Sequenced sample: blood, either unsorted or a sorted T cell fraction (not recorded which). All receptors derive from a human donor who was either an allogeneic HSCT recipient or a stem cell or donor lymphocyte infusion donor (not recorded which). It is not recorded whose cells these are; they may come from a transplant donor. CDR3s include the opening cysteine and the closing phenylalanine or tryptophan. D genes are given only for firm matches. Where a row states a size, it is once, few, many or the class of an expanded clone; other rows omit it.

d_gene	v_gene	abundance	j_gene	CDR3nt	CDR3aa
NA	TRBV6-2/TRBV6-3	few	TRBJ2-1	TGTGCCAGCAGCCGGTCGGGGAGCTCCTACAATGAGCAGTTCTTC	CASSRSGSSYNEQFF
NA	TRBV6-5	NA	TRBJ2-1	TGTGCCACCTCCCGGGACGGGGGTTCAAATGAGCAGTTCTTC	CATSRDGGSNEQFF
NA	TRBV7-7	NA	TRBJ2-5	TGTGCCAGCAGCCGAAGTGAGACCCAGTACTTC	CASSRSETQYF
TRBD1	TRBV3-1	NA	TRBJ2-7	TGTGCCAGCAGCCGAGGGACAGTCGTGTACGAGCAGTACTTC	CASSRGTVVYEQYF
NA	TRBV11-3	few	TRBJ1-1	TGTGCCAGCAGCCTACAGGGCCCGAACACTGAAGCTTTCTTT	CASSLQGPNTEAFF
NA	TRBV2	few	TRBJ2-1	TGTGCCAGCAGTTTGGGACTCAACAATGAGCAGTTCTTC	CASSLGLNNEQFF
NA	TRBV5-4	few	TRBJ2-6	TGTGCCAGCAGCCCCAACCCAGGGAGAGGGGCCAACGTCCTGACTTTC	CASSPNPGRGANVLTF
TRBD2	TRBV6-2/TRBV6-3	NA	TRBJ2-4	TGTGCCAGCAAAAGACTAGCGGGAGTCGGGCTAGCCAAAAACATTCAGTACTTC	CASKRLAGVGLAKNIQYF
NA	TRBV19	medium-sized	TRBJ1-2	TGTGCCAGTAGTATACTTGCAGCTAACTATGGCTACACCTTC	CASSILAANYGYTF
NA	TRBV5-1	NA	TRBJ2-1	TGCGCCAGCAGCCCCGGAAGTTGGGGGCAGTTCTTC	CASSPGSWGQFF
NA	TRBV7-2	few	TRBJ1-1	TGTGCCAGCAGCTTGCACAGGGCTAACACTGAAGCTTTCTTT	CASSLHRANTEAFF
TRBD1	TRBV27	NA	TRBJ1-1	TGTGCCAGCAGTTTACAGGGACAGGGAGAAGCTTTCTTT	CASSLQGQGEAFF
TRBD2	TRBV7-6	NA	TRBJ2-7	TGTGCCAGCAGCTTAGAGAGCGGGAGAGGCGCCTACGAGCAGTACTTC	CASSLESGRGAYEQYF
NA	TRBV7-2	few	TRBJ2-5	TGTGCCAGCAGCCCTTTGCAGGAGACCCAGTACTTC	CASSPLQETQYF
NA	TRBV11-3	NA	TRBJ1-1	TGTGCCAGCAGCTCGTACAGGGACACTGAAGCTTTCTTT	CASSSYRDTEAFF
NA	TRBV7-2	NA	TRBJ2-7	TGTGCCAGCAGCTTAGGGGGTACTTACGAGCAGTACTTC	CASSLGGTYEQYF
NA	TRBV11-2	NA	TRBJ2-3	TGTGCCAGCAGCTTAGGGGCAGATACGCAGTATTTT	CASSLGADTQYF
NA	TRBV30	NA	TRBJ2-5	TGTGCCTGGAGGGCCCAAGAGACCCAGTACTTC	CAWRAQETQYF
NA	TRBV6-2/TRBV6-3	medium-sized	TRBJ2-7	TGTGCCAGCAGTTACTCGAGCGGACCCTACGAGCAGTACTTC	CASSYSSGPYEQYF
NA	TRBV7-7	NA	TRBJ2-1	TGTGCCAGCAGCTTGGGGGACTCCCTAAACAATGAGCAGTTCTTC	CASSLGDSLNNEQFF
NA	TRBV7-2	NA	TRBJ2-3	TGTGCCAGCAGCTTAGCGCTTGGGGACACAGATACGCAGTATTTT	CASSLALGDTDTQYF
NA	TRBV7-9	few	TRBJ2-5	TGTGCCAGCAGCCCTTTGGTGCGTGGCGAGACCCAGTACTTC	CASSPLVRGETQYF
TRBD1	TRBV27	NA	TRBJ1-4	TGTGCCAGCAGCTCTAACGCAGGGGGCCGGGGAAAACTGTTTTTT	CASSSNAGGRGKLFF
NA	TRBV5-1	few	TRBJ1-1	TGCGCCAGCAGCTTGGGCGAAAGAGGGACTGAAGCTTTCTTT	CASSLGERGTEAFF
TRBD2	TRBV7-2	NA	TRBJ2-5	TGTGCCAGCAGCTTAGCCCTAGCGGGGGGGCGGAAGACCCAGTACTTC	CASSLALAGGRKTQYF
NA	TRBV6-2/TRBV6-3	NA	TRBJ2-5	TGTGCCAGCAGCCTCACCCGGGGGCAAGAGACCCAGTACTTC	CASSLTRGQETQYF
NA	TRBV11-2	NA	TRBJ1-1	TGTGCCAGCAGCCCCTCGTGGGGCGCGAACACTGAAGCTTTCTTT	CASSPSWGANTEAFF
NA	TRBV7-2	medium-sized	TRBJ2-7	TGTGCCAGCAGCCAGTTCGTTGACAGCTACGAGCAGTACTTC	CASSQFVDSYEQYF
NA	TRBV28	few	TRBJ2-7	TGTGCCAGCCGAGAAGGGGCGGGGGAGCAGTACTTC	CASREGAGEQYF
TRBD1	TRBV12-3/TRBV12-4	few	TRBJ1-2	TGTGCCAGCAGTACAGGGGGACGAGGTGGCTACACCTTC	CASSTGGRGGYTF
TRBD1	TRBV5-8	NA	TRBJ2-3	TGTGCCAGCAGGCGACAGGGCCCAGATACGCAGTATTTT	CASRRQGPDTQYF
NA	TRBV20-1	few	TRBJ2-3	TGCAGTGCTAGTGGAAACGGGGAGGGGGTAGATACGCAGTATTTT	CSASGNGEGVDTQYF
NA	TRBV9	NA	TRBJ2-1	TGTGCCAGCAGCGCCCGGGGTAGCGGAGGCAGCGAGCAGTTCTTC	CASSARGSGGSEQFF
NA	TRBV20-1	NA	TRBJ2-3	TGCAGTGCTCAAACTCTTCGGGGGTACACAGATACGCAGTATTTT	CSAQTLRGYTDTQYF
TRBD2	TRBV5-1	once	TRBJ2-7	TGCGCCAGCAGCTTGGATGGGCGGGGGACGACCGAGCAGTACTTC	CASSLDGRGTTEQYF
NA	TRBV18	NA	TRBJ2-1	TGTGCCAGCTCATCCTTTGGCAATTCCAATGAGCAGTTCTTC	CASSSFGNSNEQFF
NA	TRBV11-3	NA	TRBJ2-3	TGTGCCAGCAGCATAGCAGCAAGCACAGATACGCAGTATTTT	CASSIAASTDTQYF
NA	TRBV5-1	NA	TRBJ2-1	TGCGCCAGCAGGGGCGACAGTTCCTACAATGAGCAGTTCTTC	CASRGDSSYNEQFF
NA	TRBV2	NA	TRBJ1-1	TGTGCCAGCAGTGAAAGGCTGAACACTGAAGCTTTCTTT	CASSERLNTEAFF
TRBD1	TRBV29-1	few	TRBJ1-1	TGCAGCGCCAGAGACAGGGACACTGAAGCTTTCTTT	CSARDRDTEAFF
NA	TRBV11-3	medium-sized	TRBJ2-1	TGTGCCAGCAGCTTAGCGAGGAGCAGTGAGCAGTTCTTC	CASSLARSSEQFF
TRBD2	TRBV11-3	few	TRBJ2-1	TGTGCCAGCAGCTTAGGGGCTAGCGGTGCCTACAATGAGCAGTTCTTC	CASSLGASGAYNEQFF
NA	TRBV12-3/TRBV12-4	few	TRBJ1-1	TGTGCCAGCTCTGAACCGGGACGCAGGAACACTGAAGCTTTCTTT	CASSEPGRRNTEAFF
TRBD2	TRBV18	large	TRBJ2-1	TGTGCCAGCTCACCACCATTGAGCGGGGGGAAGAACAATGAGCAGTTCTTC	CASSPPLSGGKNNEQFF